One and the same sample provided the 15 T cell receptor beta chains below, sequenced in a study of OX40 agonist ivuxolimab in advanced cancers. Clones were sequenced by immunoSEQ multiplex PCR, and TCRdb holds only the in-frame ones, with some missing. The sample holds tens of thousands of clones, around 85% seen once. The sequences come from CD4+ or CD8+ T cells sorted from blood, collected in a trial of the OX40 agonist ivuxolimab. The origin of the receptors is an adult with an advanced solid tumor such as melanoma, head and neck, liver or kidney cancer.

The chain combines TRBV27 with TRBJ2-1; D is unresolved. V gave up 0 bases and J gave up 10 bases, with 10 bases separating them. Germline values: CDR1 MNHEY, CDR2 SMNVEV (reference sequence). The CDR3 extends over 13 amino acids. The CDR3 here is CASSLSWVPEQFF. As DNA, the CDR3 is TGTGCCAGCAGTTTATCGTGGGTCCCCGAGCAGTTCTTC.

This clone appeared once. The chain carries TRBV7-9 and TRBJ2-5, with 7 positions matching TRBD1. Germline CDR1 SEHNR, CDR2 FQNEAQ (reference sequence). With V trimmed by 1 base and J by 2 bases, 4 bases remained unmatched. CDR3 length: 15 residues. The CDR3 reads CASSLVGRGQETQYF. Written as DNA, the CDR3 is TGTGCCAGCAGCTTAGTGGGCAGGGGGCAAGAGACCCAGTACTTC.

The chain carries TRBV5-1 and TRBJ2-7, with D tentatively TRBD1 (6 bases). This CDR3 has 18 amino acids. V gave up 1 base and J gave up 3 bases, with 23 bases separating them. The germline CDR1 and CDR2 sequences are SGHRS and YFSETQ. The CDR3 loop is CASSLWGGTGWENYEQYF. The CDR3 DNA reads TGCGCCAGCAGCTTGTGGGGCGGCACAGGGTGGGAGAACTACGAGCAGTACTTC.

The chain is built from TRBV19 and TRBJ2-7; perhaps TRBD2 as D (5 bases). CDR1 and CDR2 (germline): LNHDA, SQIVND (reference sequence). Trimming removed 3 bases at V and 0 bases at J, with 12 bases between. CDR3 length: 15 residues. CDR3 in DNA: TGTGCCAGTAGTATGGCGGGCCCTAGCTCCTACGAGCAGTACTTC. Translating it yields CASSMAGPSSYEQYF. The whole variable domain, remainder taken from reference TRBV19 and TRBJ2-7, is DGGITQSPKYLFRKEGQNVTLSCEQNLNHDAMYWYRQDPGQGLRLIYYSQIVNDFQKGDIAEGYSVSREKKESFPLTVTSAQKNPTAFYLCASSMAGPSSYEQYFGPGTRLTVT.

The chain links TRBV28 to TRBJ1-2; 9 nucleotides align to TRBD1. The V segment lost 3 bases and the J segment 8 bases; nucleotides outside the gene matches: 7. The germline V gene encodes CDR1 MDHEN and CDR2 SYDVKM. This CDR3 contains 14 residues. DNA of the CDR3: TGTGCCAGCAGTTTCCCGGGACAGGGAGAAGGCTACACCTTC. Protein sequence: CASSFPGQGEGYTF.

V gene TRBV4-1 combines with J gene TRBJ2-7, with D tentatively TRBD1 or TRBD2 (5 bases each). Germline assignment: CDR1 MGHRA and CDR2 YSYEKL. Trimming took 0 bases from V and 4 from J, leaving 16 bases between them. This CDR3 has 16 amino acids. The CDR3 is CASSQEELGGRYEQYF. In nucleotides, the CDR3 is TGCGCCAGCAGCCAAGAGGAGCTTGGGGGTAGGTACGAGCAGTACTTC.

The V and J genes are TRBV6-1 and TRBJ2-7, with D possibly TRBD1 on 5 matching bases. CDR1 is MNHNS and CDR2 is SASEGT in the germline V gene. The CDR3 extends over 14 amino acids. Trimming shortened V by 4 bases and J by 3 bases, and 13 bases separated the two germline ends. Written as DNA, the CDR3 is TGTGCCAGCAGTGGGTCGACAGAATACTACGAGCAGTACGTC. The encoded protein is CASSGSTEYYEQYV.

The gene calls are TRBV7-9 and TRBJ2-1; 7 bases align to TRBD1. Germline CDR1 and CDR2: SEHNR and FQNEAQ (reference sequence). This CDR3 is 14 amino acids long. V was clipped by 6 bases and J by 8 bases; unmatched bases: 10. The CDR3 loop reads CASRRQGGQDEQFF. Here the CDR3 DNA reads TGTGCCAGCAGAAGACAGGGCGGTCAGGATGAGCAGTTCTTC.

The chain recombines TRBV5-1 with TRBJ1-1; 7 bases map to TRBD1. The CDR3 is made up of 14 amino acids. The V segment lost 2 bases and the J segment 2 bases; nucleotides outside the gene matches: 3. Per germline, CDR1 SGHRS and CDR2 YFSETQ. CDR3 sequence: CASSFRTGNTEAFF. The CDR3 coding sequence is TGCGCCAGCAGCTTCAGGACAGGCAACACTGAAGCTTTCTTT.

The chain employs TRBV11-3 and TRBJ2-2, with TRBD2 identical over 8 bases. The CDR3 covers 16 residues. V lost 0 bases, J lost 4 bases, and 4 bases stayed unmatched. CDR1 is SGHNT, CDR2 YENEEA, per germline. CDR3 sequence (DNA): TGTGCCAGCAGCTTAGAGCCAGCGGGAGTCACCGGGGAGCTGTTTTTT. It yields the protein CASSLEPAGVTGELFF.

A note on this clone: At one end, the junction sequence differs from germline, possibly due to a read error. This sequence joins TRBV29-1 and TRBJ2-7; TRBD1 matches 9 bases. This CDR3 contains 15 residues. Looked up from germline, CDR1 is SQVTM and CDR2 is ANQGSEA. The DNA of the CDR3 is TGCAGCGTTGAAGACTCCGGGACAGGGACCTACGAGCAGAACTTC. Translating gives CSVEDSGTGTYEQNF.

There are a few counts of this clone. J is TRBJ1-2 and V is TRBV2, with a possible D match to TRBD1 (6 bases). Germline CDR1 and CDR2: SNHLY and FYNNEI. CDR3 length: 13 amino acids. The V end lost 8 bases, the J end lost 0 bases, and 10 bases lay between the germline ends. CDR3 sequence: CASGTRTNYGYTF. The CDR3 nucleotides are TGTGCCAGCGGGACAAGGACTAACTATGGCTACACCTTC.

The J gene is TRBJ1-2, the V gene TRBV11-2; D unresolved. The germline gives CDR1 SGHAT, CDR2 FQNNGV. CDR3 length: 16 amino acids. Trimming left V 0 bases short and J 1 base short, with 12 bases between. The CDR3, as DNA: TGTGCCAGCAGCTTAGATTTTATGGCCGGTAACTATGGCTACACCTTC. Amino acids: CASSLDFMAGNYGYTF.

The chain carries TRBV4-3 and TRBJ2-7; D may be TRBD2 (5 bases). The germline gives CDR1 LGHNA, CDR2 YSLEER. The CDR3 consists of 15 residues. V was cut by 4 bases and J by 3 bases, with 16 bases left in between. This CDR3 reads CASSPAFGEVYEQYF. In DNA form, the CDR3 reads TGCGCCAGCAGCCCCGCCTTCGGGGAAGTCTACGAGCAGTACTTC.

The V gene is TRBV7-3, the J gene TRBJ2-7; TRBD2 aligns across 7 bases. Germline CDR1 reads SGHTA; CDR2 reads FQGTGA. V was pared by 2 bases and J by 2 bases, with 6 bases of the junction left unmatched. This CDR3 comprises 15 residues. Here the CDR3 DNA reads TGTGCCAGCAGCTTATCCCCGGGAGGCCCCTACGAGCAGTACTTC. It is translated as CASSLSPGGPYEQYF.